This T cell receptor beta chain was sequenced in a study of T-cell reconstitution after alpha-beta-depleted transplantation in children. For TCRbeta, the library was prepared with unique molecular identifiers. A single record per CDR3 protein comes from TCRdb applying MiXCR to the PCR reads. The table has hundreds of thousands of distinct CDR3 sequences, 10% to 15% seen once; the top ten hold around 0.79%. This clonotype has a count of ten or more. The antigen is unknown. V was clipped by 8 bases and J by 0 bases, with 7 bases between them. Germline V gene lookup returns CDR1 MNHEY and CDR2 SMNVEV (reference sequence). The CDR3 has 12 residues. General study findings and limits: Fresh T-cell production supplied most of the T-cell counts and diversity seen one year after transplant.

The sequence was obtained from a girl aged 2-15 years with congenital amegakaryocytic thrombocytopenia, due to receive a stem cell transplant. V is TRBV27 and J is TRBJ2-5; the D is unclear. Sequenced here: PBMCs, sampled before TCRalphabeta/CD19-depleted stem cell transplant. CDR3: CASGPYQETQYF. In DNA form, the CDR3 reads TGTGCCAGCGGCCCGTACCAAGAGACCCAGTACTTC.